A single T cell receptor beta chain is shown here with its context. Some clones are missing from TCRdb's copy, which holds only in-frame ones; the method was immunoSEQ multiplex PCR. Altogether approximately 300,000 clones are present, roughly 89% being singletons, with the ten largest covering around 0.8%. The source of the sample is a study of blood T cell repertoires in COVID-19. Whole-study context: COVID-19 samples, acute and convalescent, were from the United States, Italy and Spain.

The V gene lost 6 bases and the J gene lost 4 bases, with 12 bases spanning the gap. In germline, CDR1 is MNHNY, CDR2 SVGAGI (reference sequence). The CDR3 is made up of 13 amino acids. The chain links TRBV6-6 to TRBJ1-2; possibly TRBD1 for D (6 bases). The receptor comes from a young man with acute or convalescent COVID-19. The sequenced material came from peripheral blood. This chain's CDR3 is CASSPGQSYGYTF. Written as DNA, the CDR3 is TGTGCCAGCAGCCCTGGACAGAGCTATGGCTACACCTTC.